Listed here is a single TCR beta chain. Its antigen is unknown. The J segment lost 13 bases and the V segment lost 5 bases, leaving 13 bases of the junction unmatched. Germline-derived CDR1 and CDR2 are DFQATT and SNEGSKA (reference sequence). The CDR3 has 13 amino acids. In the source study's methods: The distant-metastasis classifier for papillary thyroid cancer was built from CDR3 differences across clinicopathological groups. TCRdb re-called the PCR reads through MiXCR. The V and J calls here are based on TCRdb, not the publication. The data hold about 6,900 clones, with 30% to 45% observed a single time. These data come from a study of metastatic and nonmetastatic thyroid tumors. In the study overall: Across peripheral blood and tumor or nodule tissue samples taken from malignant and benign thyroid patients, the repertoires were compared with one another.

Study findings and constraints: For both blood and tumor, malignant thyroid tumors reportedly showed significantly higher TCR beta diversity than benign nodules did.

Every patient was untreated before thyroid surgery. The V call is TRBV20-1, the J call TRBJ2-1; 8 nucleotides match TRBD2. Sequenced material: tumor tissue. This clonotype was sampled from a female donor with papillary thyroid cancer or a benign thyroid nodule (not recorded which). Some clones in this sample may be carry-over from other donors' samples. The CDR3 loop is CSAPYSGTLLQFF. In DNA, the CDR3 is TGCAGTGCTCCGTATAGCGGGACCCTACTTCAGTTCTTC.